This entry lists 14 T cell receptor beta chains sequenced from one sample in a study of CD8 T cells in ankylosing spondylitis (dated by TCRdb to about 2017). Libraries came from 5' RACE. The sequencing machine was an Illumina HiSeq 2500. Through fastp at Q25 and MiXCR, TCRdb rebuilt clones from the public reads, retaining in-frame beta chains. Duplicate CDR3 protein sequences are folded into a single record with the most common DNA and genes. The table for this sample lists approximately 210,000 distinct CDR3 sequences; over 10% of them were counted only once. In total, the top ten clones hold about 17% of the sample. Sequencing was done on a sample of blood, either unsorted or a sorted T cell fraction (not recorded which). The receptors derive from a male donor with ankylosing spondylitis or in good health (not recorded which).

This clonotype was detected once. Mismatch with germline at one junction end may stem from a read error. The chain has TRBV6-6 and TRBJ1-1, with D hard to call. The germline V gene encodes CDR1 MNHNY and CDR2 SVGAGI (reference sequence). The CDR3 runs to 12 residues. CDR3 nucleotides: TGTGCCAGAAGTTTCCTAGTCACTGAAGCTTTCTTT. Its protein is CARSFLVTEAFF.

This clonotype has a handful of counts. The gene calls are TRBV4-1 and TRBJ2-1, with D maybe TRBD1 (6 bases). V dropped 2 bases and J dropped 6 bases, with 14 bases sitting between them. The germline gives CDR1 MGHRA, CDR2 YSYEKL. CDR3 length equals 15 residues. The DNA of the CDR3 is TGCGCCAGCAGCCAACTTGCACAGGGTGGCAATGAGCAGTTCTTC. It yields the protein CASSQLAQGGNEQFF.

The sample holds many counts of this clonotype. This rearrangement joins TRBV5-1 to TRBJ1-5, with no clear D. In germline, CDR1 is SGHRS, CDR2 YFSETQ. Trimming removed 10 bases at V and 6 bases at J, with 8 bases between. This CDR3 is built from 10 residues. For the CDR3, the DNA is TGCGCCCCTTGGATTCAGCCCCAGCATTTT. Encoded protein: CAPWIQPQHF.

This clonotype was seen only a few times. The rearrangement links TRBV20-1 to TRBJ2-3; 7 bases fit TRBD2. The V gene end was trimmed by 3 bases and the J gene end by 0 bases; junction bases not matched to a gene: 9. The germline V gene has CDR1 DFQATT and CDR2 SNEGSKA (reference sequence). There are 16 residues in the CDR3. The CDR3 bases are TGCAGTGCTAGGGCCCCCTTTAGCGGGAGCACAGATACGCAGTATTTT. This translates into CSARAPFSGSTDTQYF.

This clonotype is a singleton in its sample. The rearrangement uses TRBV3-1 and TRBJ2-1; 8 nucleotides align to TRBD2. V lost 1 base to trimming and J lost 2 bases; unmatched junction nucleotides: 4. CDR3 size: 16 residues. The V gene's germline CDR1 is LGHDT and CDR2 YNNKEL (reference sequence). In DNA, the CDR3 is TGTGCCAGCAGCCAAGTCGGGGGGGCTCCCTACAATGAGCAGTTCTTC. Translation gives CASSQVGGAPYNEQFF.

The genes are TRBV4-1 and TRBJ1-1; TRBD1 agrees at 7 bases. V lost 1 base to trimming and J lost 6 bases; unmatched junction nucleotides: 8. The CDR3 spans 15 residues. CDR1 MGHRA and CDR2 YSYEKL come from the germline V gene. This CDR3 reads CASSQVAQGDAEAFF. CDR3 coding DNA: TGCGCCAGCAGCCAAGTGGCCCAGGGGGATGCTGAAGCTTTCTTT.

Here the CDR3 DNA reads TGTGCCAGCAGCCAAGGGACAGTTAATGAAAAACTGTTTTTT. Translating it yields CASSQGTVNEKLFF. The chain has TRBV7-9 and TRBJ1-4; 7 bases fit TRBD1. After removal of 5 bases from V and 4 bases from J, the junction contained 4 bases not matched to a gene. Germline CDR1 and CDR2: SEHNR and FQNEAQ (reference sequence). CDR3 length: 14 amino acids.

The J gene is TRBJ2-7, the V gene TRBV6-1; 8 positions match TRBD1. V dropped 6 bases and J dropped 2; count of bases not matched to a gene: 12. CDR1 and CDR2 from the germline V gene are MNHNS and SASEGT. The CDR3 totals 16 residues. The CDR3, as DNA: TGTGCCAGCAGACTGGGGGTGGACAGGGTAACCTACGAGCAGTACTTC. Translation: CASRLGVDRVTYEQYF.

The chain couples TRBV27 to TRBJ2-1; no clear D. V dropped 5 bases and J dropped 8 bases, with 10 bases sitting between them. The CDR3 contains 12 residues. Germline V gene sequence: CDR1 MNHEY, CDR2 SMNVEV (reference sequence). The CDR3 reads CASSLTADEQFF. The CDR3 coding sequence is TGTGCCAGCAGTCTCACTGCGGATGAGCAGTTCTTC.

The chain couples TRBV19 to TRBJ2-5, with D perhaps being TRBD1 or TRBD2 (5 bases each). Germline assignment: CDR1 LNHDA and CDR2 SQIVND (reference sequence). There are 15 residues in the CDR3. V lost 3 bases and J lost 4, with 15 bases in between. The CDR3 here is CASSISGTLGETQYF. CDR3 DNA: TGTGCCAGTAGTATCTCCGGGACCCTGGGAGAGACCCAGTACTTC.

This clonotype was found a few times. The chain links TRBV29-1 to TRBJ2-1, with TRBD2 matching over 7 bases. This CDR3 is 12 amino acids long. The V gene end was trimmed by 6 bases and the J gene end by 9 bases; junction bases not matched to a gene: 8. CDR1 and CDR2 (germline): SQVTM, ANQGSEA. CDR3 bases: TGCAGCGTGGGGGGGTTAGTAGGTGAGCAGTTCTTC. This codes for CSVGGLVGEQFF.

In this sample, this clonotype turned up many times. The chain has TRBV5-1 and TRBJ2-1, with a tentative D call TRBD1 (5 bases). The CDR3 loop spans 16 amino acids. CDR1 is SGHRS, CDR2 YFSETQ, per germline. Trimming took off 4 bases at V and 1 base at J, with 15 bases between the two ends. This chain's CDR3 is CASSIGWQGSYNEQFF. DNA of the CDR3: TGCGCCAGCAGCATTGGATGGCAGGGTTCCTACAATGAGCAGTTCTTC.

V is TRBV27 and J is TRBJ2-7; TRBD1 matches 12 bases. This CDR3 contains 17 residues. V lost 5 bases to trimming and J lost 3 bases; unmatched junction nucleotides: 11. CDR1 is MNHEY, CDR2 SMNVEV, per germline (reference sequence). In DNA form, the CDR3 reads TGTGCCAGCAGTCCCTCGGGGACAGGGGGCAATCTCTACGAGCAGTACTTC. Translating it yields CASSPSGTGGNLYEQYF.

This clonotype was counted only a few times. This chain joins TRBV7-9 and TRBJ2-6; D uncertain. The CDR3 extends over 16 amino acids. The V end lost 1 base, the J end lost 2 bases, and 9 bases lay between the germline ends. The V gene's germline CDR1 is SEHNR and CDR2 FQNEAQ (reference sequence). CDR3 DNA sequence: TGTGCCAGCAGCTTAGGGTGGGATGCTGGGGCCAACGTCCTGACTTTC. Translated, it gives CASSLGWDAGANVLTF.